These 17 T cell receptor beta chains share one sample of origin, sequenced in a study of T cells in localized non-small cell lung cancer. TCRdb's copy holds only in-frame clones and misses some; the assay was immunoSEQ multiplex PCR. The table lists 20,000 or so clones, approximately 80% of them singletons. The sample consisted of peripheral blood, taken before any cancer treatment. These receptors were taken from a man between 40 and 75 years old with stage I lung adenocarcinoma.

The chain uses TRBV7-3 and TRBJ1-1; no reliable D call. The CDR3 extends over 14 amino acids. With 4 bases removed from V and 6 bases from J, the gap between germline ends came to 15 bases. Germline CDR1 reads SGHTA; CDR2 reads FQGTGA. For the CDR3, the DNA is TGTGCCAGCAGCTACGACGGTTGGGTTCCTGAAGCTTTCTTT. Its translation: CASSYDGWVPEAFF.

The chain uses TRBV5-1 and TRBJ1-2, with D perhaps matching TRBD1 (5 bases). V was clipped by 0 bases and J by 0 bases, with 12 bases between them. The CDR3 runs 16 residues. Germline loops: CDR1 SGHRS, CDR2 YFSETQ. CDR3 nucleotide sequence: TGCGCCAGCAGCTTGGCCGGGGCGGTCGCTAACTATGGCTACACCTTC. Residues: CASSLAGAVANYGYTF.

The genes are TRBV27 and TRBJ1-2; D uncertain. This CDR3 is built from 13 residues. Germline-derived CDR1 and CDR2 are MNHEY and SMNVEV (reference sequence). Trimming shortened V by 5 bases and J by 2 bases, and 9 bases separated the two germline ends. CDR3 DNA: TGTGCCAGCAGTGCCCAATCCAACTATGGCTACACCTTC. As protein: CASSAQSNYGYTF.

The chain recombines TRBV2 with TRBJ2-3, with D perhaps given as TRBD1 or TRBD2 (5 bases each). The CDR3 is 16 residues long. The germline V gene encodes CDR1 SNHLY and CDR2 FYNNEI. V was cut by 2 bases and J by 2 bases, with 14 bases left in between. The CDR3 spells CASSESGTRATDTQYF. Here the CDR3 DNA reads TGTGCCAGCAGTGAATCAGGGACGAGGGCCACAGATACGCAGTATTTT.

The V call is TRBV5-1, the J call TRBJ2-5; 7 bases map to TRBD1. The CDR3 loop spans 16 amino acids. The germline V gene encodes CDR1 SGHRS and CDR2 YFSETQ. V was pared by 4 bases and J by 2 bases, with 11 bases of the junction left unmatched. The CDR3 region is CASSHITGELQETQYF. CDR3 DNA sequence: TGCGCCAGCAGCCATATAACAGGGGAACTACAAGAGACCCAGTACTTC. The full variable domain, with the rest looked up from reference TRBV5-1 and TRBJ2-5, is KAGVTQTPRYLIKTRGQQVTLSCSPISGHRSVSWYQQTPGQGLQFLFEYFSETQRNKGNFPGRFSGRQFSNSRSEMNVSTLELGDSALYLCASSHITGELQETQYFGPGTRLLVL.

The CDR3 bases are TGTGCCAGCAGTTTACTGGAACAGCGCTATGGCTACACCTTC. This sequence encodes CASSLLEQRYGYTF. The gene calls are TRBV28 and TRBJ1-2; D uncertain. CDR3 length: 14 amino acids. Looked up from germline, CDR1 is MDHEN and CDR2 is SYDVKM. V was shortened by 2 bases and J by 4 bases, with 11 bases between the two germline ends.

This chain links TRBV5-8 with TRBJ2-5; TRBD2 matches 7 bases. J was trimmed by 2 bases and V by 6 bases; bases with no gene match: 10. The CDR3 contains 15 residues. The germline CDR1 and CDR2 sequences are SGHTS and YDEGEE. CDR3 loop: CASTPRGGRQETQYF. CDR3 DNA sequence: TGTGCCAGCACCCCCCGGGGAGGGAGGCAAGAGACCCAGTACTTC.

V is TRBV13 and J is TRBJ2-3; D may be TRBD1 (6 bases). This CDR3 region has 15 residues. Per germline, CDR1 PRHDT and CDR2 FYEKMQ (reference sequence). Trimming cost V 3 bases and J 2 bases, with 12 bases left between them. CDR3 nucleotide sequence: TGTGCCAGCAGCTTTGGCGCAGGGGACACAGATACGCAGTATTTT. This sequence encodes CASSFGAGDTDTQYF.

V usage is TRBV6-1 and J usage is TRBJ1-2, with unresolved D. V lost 3 bases to trimming and J lost 4 bases, with 9 bases between them. This CDR3 is 13 amino acids long. Germline loops: CDR1 MNHNS, CDR2 SASEGT. CDR3 coding DNA: TGTGCCAGCAGTGATCTGGGCAGCTATGGCTACACCTTC. This gives the protein CASSDLGSYGYTF.

The J gene is TRBJ2-5, the V gene TRBV6-1; D is uncertain. V lost 2 bases to trimming and J lost 5 bases, with 15 bases between them. CDR3 length: 15 amino acids. Germline values: CDR1 MNHNS, CDR2 SASEGT. This chain's CDR3 is CASSEQTMGRETQYF. CDR3 coding DNA: TGTGCCAGCAGTGAACAAACGATGGGCAGGGAGACCCAGTACTTC.

This rearrangement joins TRBV25-1 to TRBJ1-3; no reliable D call. Germline V gene lookup returns CDR1 MGHDK and CDR2 SYGVNS. This CDR3 spans 17 amino acids. The ends were cut back, 1 base at V and 0 bases at J, with 13 bases in the middle. This CDR3 is CASSESYRGSSGNTIYF. CDR3 bases: TGTGCCAGCAGTGAATCGTACAGAGGATCCTCTGGAAACACCATATATTTT.

In its sample, this clone was seen a few times. For the CDR3, the DNA is TGTGCCAGCAGAACACAAGACAGGGGCGCTGAAGCTTTCTTT. Its translation: CASRTQDRGAEAFF. The chain uses TRBV27 and TRBJ1-1; 8 nucleotides agree with TRBD1. Germline CDR1 MNHEY, CDR2 SMNVEV (reference sequence). The CDR3 contains 14 residues. V lost 6 bases to trimming and J lost 6 bases; unmatched junction nucleotides: 9.

This rearrangement joins TRBV5-6 to TRBJ1-6, with D unclear. V lost 1 base and J lost 7, with 3 bases in between. This CDR3 contains 12 residues. Germline loops: CDR1 SGHDT, CDR2 YYEEEE. The CDR3 region has the DNA TGTGCCAGCAGCTTGAAGAATTCACCCCTCCACTTT. As protein: CASSLKNSPLHF.

This chain connects TRBV7-9 to TRBJ2-3, with a possible D match to TRBD2 (6 bases). CDR1 and CDR2 from the germline V gene are SEHNR and FQNEAQ (reference sequence). The CDR3 covers 12 residues. V gave up 5 bases and J gave up 10 bases, with 13 bases separating them. The CDR3 loop reads CASSQGLPAQYF. The CDR3, as DNA: TGTGCCAGCAGCCAAGGACTACCCGCGCAGTATTTT.

The chain combines TRBV6-1 with TRBJ1-5; D gene unclear. This CDR3 contains 13 residues. V lost 5 bases and J 4 bases, leaving 9 bases between the germline ends. Germline V lookup: CDR1 MNHNS, CDR2 SASEGT. CDR3 DNA sequence: TGTGCCAGCAGTCCAGGCCCGAATCAGCCCCAGCATTTT. Protein: CASSPGPNQPQHF.

The chain links TRBV4-3 to TRBJ2-6, with TRBD2 matching over 8 bases. The CDR3 totals 17 residues. The germline gives CDR1 LGHNA, CDR2 YSLEER. With V trimmed by 0 bases and J by 4 bases, 5 bases remained unmatched. CDR3 amino acids: CASSQDRGGTGANVLTF. For the CDR3, the DNA is TGCGCCAGCAGCCAAGATCGGGGGGGCACCGGGGCCAACGTCCTGACTTTC.

This clone was detected only a few times. This chain uses TRBV18 with TRBJ2-3, with D uncertain. V shed 4 bases and J shed 5 bases, with 10 bases lying between them. The CDR3 is 13 residues long. Germline V gene data show CDR1 as KGHSH and CDR2 as LQKENI. DNA of the CDR3: TGTGCCAGCTCACTTCCTGGTTTAGATACGCAGTATTTT. Protein: CASSLPGLDTQYF.